Listed below are T cell receptor beta chains from one sample, sequenced in a study of blood T cell repertoires in COVID-19. Generated by immunoSEQ multiplex PCR, the TCRdb table keeps only in-frame clones and is missing some. Here the sample spans roughly 82,000 clones, about 90% being singletons. Sequencing was performed on peripheral blood. The source of these receptors is a woman aged 50 to 60 in a cohort sampled during active COVID-19. The CDR3 runs from the conserved cysteine through the conserved F or W. The D gene is left open where the match is weak. The size field is filled for only some rows; it gives once, few, many or a size class.

CDR3 protein,CDR3 DNA,J gene,D gene,clone size,V gene
CAWSAYEQFF,TGTGCCTGGAGTGCTTATGAGCAGTTCTTC,TRBJ2-1,-,-,TRBV30
CASSSPGSDMNTEAFF,TGTGCCAGCAGCTCGCCGGGAAGCGACATGAACACTGAAGCTTTCTTT,TRBJ1-1,-,-,TRBV7-9
CASSLRLDTDTQYF,TGTGCCAGCTCCCTCCGACTAGACACAGATACGCAGTATTTT,TRBJ2-3,-,-,TRBV18
CASSSSGTRRGTQYF,TGTGCCAGCAGCTCCTCCGGGACTCGGAGGGGCACGCAGTATTTT,TRBJ2-3,-,-,TRBV11-2
CASSSPSGRAGTQYF,TGTGCCAGCAGTTCGCCGTCGGGGAGGGCCGGGACGCAGTATTTT,TRBJ2-3,TRBD2,-,TRBV27
CASRPSSGLTYEQYF,TGTGCCAGCAGACCTTCTAGCGGTTTGACCTACGAGCAGTACTTC,TRBJ2-7,TRBD2,-,TRBV7-2
CASLTTGRSYEQYF,TGTGCCAGCTTGACAACAGGCCGCTCCTACGAGCAGTACTTC,TRBJ2-7,-,-,TRBV7-2
CASSQGRGGRLATARGYEQYF,TGTGCCAGCAGCCAAGGCAGGGGGGGACGACTAGCGACGGCCCGGGGCTACGAGCAGTACTTC,TRBJ2-7,-,-,TRBV4-2
CASSLQGADTDTQYF,TGTGCCAGCAGTCTACAGGGGGCGGATACAGATACGCAGTATTTT,TRBJ2-3,TRBD1,-,TRBV2
CASSPTLGQPQHF,TGTGCCAGCAGTCCGACCCTCGGGCAGCCCCAGCATTTT,TRBJ1-5,-,-,TRBV6-5
CASSDGTGTKNIQYF,TGTGCCAGTAGTGACGGGACAGGGACCAAAAACATTCAGTACTTC,TRBJ2-4,TRBD1,-,TRBV19
CASSPTRFSYEQYF,TGTGCCAGCAGTCCAACTCGATTCTCCTACGAGCAGTACTTC,TRBJ2-7,-,few,TRBV28
CASSVGTGGGKADTQYF,TGTGCCAGCAGCGTAGGGACAGGGGGCGGTAAGGCAGATACGCAGTATTTT,TRBJ2-3,TRBD1,-,TRBV9
CASCTGLLNEQFF,TGTGCCAGCTGTACGGGACTTTTAAATGAGCAGTTCTTC,TRBJ2-1,-,-,TRBV2
CASSLTSRGSGYTF,TGTGCCAGCAGCTTAACCTCCAGGGGGTCTGGCTACACCTTC,TRBJ1-2,TRBD1,-,TRBV7-3
CASSLEPTGNTQYF,TGTGCCAGCAGCTTAGAACCGACAGGGAATACGCAGTATTTT,TRBJ2-3,TRBD1,-,TRBV7-2
CAWTPGLAGADEQFF,TGTGCCTGGACGCCGGGACTAGCGGGAGCGGATGAGCAGTTCTTC,TRBJ2-1,TRBD2,-,TRBV30
CASSPTWASNEQFF,TGTGCCAGCAGCCCAACCTGGGCAAGCAATGAGCAGTTCTTC,TRBJ2-1,-,-,TRBV3-1/TRBV3-2
CASSFRDISYEQYF,TGTGCCAGCAGCTTCCGGGATATCTCCTACGAGCAGTACTTC,TRBJ2-7,-,-,TRBV5-5
CASSLLTPGQGTLDTEAFF,TGTGCCAGCAGCTTATTAACCCCGGGACAGGGGACTCTCGACACTGAAGCTTTCTTT,TRBJ1-1,TRBD1,-,TRBV7-6
CASSQDSYRAGNSYEQYF,TGCGCCAGCAGCCAAGACTCCTACCGAGCGGGAAATTCCTACGAGCAGTACTTC,TRBJ2-7,TRBD2,-,TRBV4-1
CASSLEGVRGYTF,TGTGCCAGCAGCCTAGAGGGAGTGAGGGGCTACACCTTC,TRBJ1-2,-,once,TRBV3-1/TRBV3-2
CATSSYGNTIYF,TGTGCCACCAGCAGTTATGGAAACACCATATATTTT,TRBJ1-3,-,-,TRBV15